What follows are 8 T cell receptor beta chains derived from one specimen sequenced in a study of cytomegalovirus exposure and HLA in healthy donors (dated by TCRdb to 2016 to 2017). Receptor amplification or capture employed the immunoSEQ multiplex PCR assay. The multiplex PCR relied on a mix of 60 forward primers for TCR Vbeta segments and 13 reverse primers for TCR Jbeta segments. Here the immuneACCESS table is served through TCRdb, limited to in-frame sequences with V and J called. Missing clones are a known gap in these copies; in checked studies unresolved V genes cover under half, and the rest lacks a known reason. The sample table lists approximately 190,000 clones, 77% of them with a count of one. Approximately 2% of the sample goes to the ten largest clones. The material sequenced was PBMCs. These receptors were taken from a woman aged 25 to 45 in good health and CMV-seropositive.

This clone was detected only a few times. The V gene is TRBV28, the J gene TRBJ1-1, with a weak D call TRBD1 (5 bases). Germline V CDR1 and CDR2: MDHEN, SYDVKM. The CDR3 is made up of 13 amino acids. With 6 bases removed from V and 5 bases from J, the gap between germline ends came to 13 bases. Here the CDR3 reads CASSRDRRTEAFF. The CDR3 DNA reads TGTGCCAGCAGCCGAGACAGAAGAACTGAAGCTTTCTTT.

This clone came up once. This rearrangement joins TRBV7-2 to TRBJ2-5; 7 bases line up with TRBD2. The CDR3 covers 15 residues. J was trimmed by 2 bases and V by 1 base; bases with no gene match: 4. Per germline, CDR1 SGHTA and CDR2 FQGNSA. DNA of the CDR3: TGTGCCAGCAGCTTAGTGTCGGGACTACAAGAGACCCAGTACTTC. Protein sequence: CASSLVSGLQETQYF.

This chain links TRBV6-5 with TRBJ1-2, with TRBD1 matching over 9 bases. Germline CDR1 is MNHEY and CDR2 is SVGAGI. CDR3 length equals 16 residues. The V gene end was trimmed by 4 bases and the J gene end by 7 bases; junction bases not matched to a gene: 13. The CDR3, as DNA: TGTGCCAGCAGTTCCCTGTCTGGACAGGGGTCCTCTGGCTACACCTTC. This encodes CASSSLSGQGSSGYTF.

The chain combines TRBV7-2 with TRBJ1-5, with D hard to call. The CDR3 totals 15 residues. Between the trimmed V and J ends, which lost 2 bases and 3 bases, there was a span of 11 bases. Germline CDR1 is SGHTA and CDR2 is FQGNSA. The CDR3 DNA reads TGTGCCAGCAGCTTATCAATGGGAGCCAATCAGCCCCAGCATTTT. Protein product: CASSLSMGANQPQHF.

This clone was observed a handful of times. This chain joins TRBV9 and TRBJ1-1; 9 bases are shared with TRBD1. Losses at the gene ends were 3 bases for V and 1 base for J; bases not matched to a gene: 7. Germline lookup yields CDR1 SGDLS and CDR2 YYNGEE. This CDR3 is built from 16 residues. The CDR3 region is CASSAIQGAQNTEAFF. The CDR3 DNA follows: TGTGCCAGCAGCGCCATACAGGGGGCACAGAACACTGAAGCTTTCTTT.

The chain recombines TRBV5-6 with TRBJ2-7, with 7 bases that match TRBD1. The trim removed 4 bases at V and 2 bases at J, leaving 3 bases unmatched. The CDR3 contains 13 residues. Germline V gene lookup returns CDR1 SGHDT and CDR2 YYEEEE. CDR3 loop: CASSPGTAYEQYF. As DNA, the CDR3 is TGTGCCAGCAGCCCTGGGACAGCCTACGAGCAGTACTTC.

V gene TRBV4-3 combines with J gene TRBJ2-5, with 13 bases that match TRBD2. CDR1 and CDR2 from the germline V gene are LGHNA and YSLEER. CDR3 length equals 14 residues. The junction had 4 bases not matched to a gene; V was cut back by 2 bases and J by 10 bases. The CDR3 DNA reads TGCGCCAGCAGCCAATCCGGACTAGCGGGAGTCCAGTACTTC. It codes for CASSQSGLAGVQYF.

The table lists this clone with a count of one. The rearrangement joins TRBV10-3 to TRBJ2-1, with 9 bases identical to TRBD1. V shed 6 bases, J shed 3 bases, and the junction held 6 bases outside the gene matches. CDR3 size: 15 residues. Germline V gives CDR1 ENHRY, CDR2 SYGVKD. CDR3 protein: CAIRTGTGHYNEQFF. CDR3 bases: TGTGCCATCAGAACCGGGACAGGGCACTACAATGAGCAGTTCTTC.